Each of the 16 T cell receptor beta chains below was sequenced from the same sample in a study of blood T cells in healthy people across ages (dated by TCRdb to between 2014 and 2017). Libraries were prepared through 5' RACE. TCRdb records Illumina HiSeq 2500 as the sequencer. A second PCR of about 6 to 11 cycles was performed with a sample-barcoded 5' primer and a J-beta primer mix. TCRdb trimmed public reads at Q25 via fastp, called clones via MiXCR and kept in-frame beta chains. Merged by CDR3 protein, the rows form single entries marked with the most common genes and DNA. Across this sample there are 780,000 or so distinct CDR3 sequences, with about 56% seen only once. The ten largest account for about a quarter of the sample. Sequencing used blood. Receptors were obtained from a man between 35 and 55 years old in good health.

Regarding this clonotype: An end of the junction differs from the germline gene, which may be a read error. The chain employs TRBV7-9 and TRBJ1-4; 9 nucleotides agree with TRBD1. This CDR3 contains 15 residues. Germline values: CDR1 SEHNR, CDR2 FQNEAQ (reference sequence). As DNA, the CDR3 is TGTGCCGGCAGCTTTTGGGGACAGGGAAACGAAAAACTGTTTTTT. This codes for CAGSFWGQGNEKLFF.

A note on this clonotype: A much bigger clone sits one base away, suggesting this may be a read error. The V and J genes are TRBV5-1 and TRBJ1-5; D gene ambiguous. Germline values: CDR1 SGHRS, CDR2 YFSETQ. The CDR3 has 12 residues. CDR3 nucleotides: TGCGCCAGCAGCCTACCTAATCGGCCCCAGCATTTT. It is translated as CASSLPNRPQHF.

The chain carries TRBV9 and TRBJ2-4; no reliable D call. Trimming took 0 bases from V and 13 from J, leaving 17 bases between them. Germline V lookup: CDR1 SGDLS, CDR2 YYNGEE. The CDR3 spans 14 residues. The DNA for the CDR3 is TGTGCCAGCAGCGTAGGCTTAGCCCCCGTGATGCAGTACTTC. As protein: CASSVGLAPVMQYF.

The chain links TRBV4-1 to TRBJ1-4; TRBD1 aligns across 8 bases. Per the germline V gene, CDR1 is MGHRA and CDR2 is YSYEKL. V lost 4 bases, J lost 0 bases, and 10 bases stayed unmatched. The CDR3 loop spans 18 amino acids. CDR3 nucleotide sequence: TGCGCCAGCAGCCGCCTTCCCCAGGGGGCTGCAACTAATGAAAAACTGTTTTTT. Residues: CASSRLPQGAATNEKLFF.

This chain uses TRBV5-5 with TRBJ2-5; 12 bases are shared with TRBD2. Germline V lookup: CDR1 SGHKS, CDR2 YYEKEE (reference sequence). CDR3 size: 16 residues. Trimming at V came to 1 base and at J to 1 base, leaving 2 bases not matched to a gene. CDR3 sequence reads: CASSLTSGGSQETQYF. CDR3 nucleotides: TGTGCCAGCAGCTTGACTAGCGGGGGGTCCCAAGAGACCCAGTACTTC.

This rearrangement joins TRBV11-2 to TRBJ2-1, with a weak D call TRBD1 (6 bases). Trimming took off 5 bases at V and 3 bases at J, with 11 bases between the two ends. The CDR3 consists of 14 residues. CDR1 and CDR2 from the germline V gene are SGHAT and FQNNGV. This chain's CDR3 is CASSDRDNYNEQFF. DNA for the CDR3: TGTGCCAGCAGCGACCGGGACAACTACAATGAGCAGTTCTTC.

The J gene is TRBJ2-5, the V gene TRBV28; D perhaps matches TRBD1 (6 bases). Germline values: CDR1 MDHEN, CDR2 SYDVKM. The CDR3 has 15 residues. Deletions cut 8 bases from V and 2 bases from J, with 18 bases between. The CDR3 reads CASGEDGTLQETQYF. CDR3 DNA: TGTGCCAGCGGAGAGGACGGGACACTACAAGAGACCCAGTACTTC.

This clonotype has just a few counts. This chain uses TRBV15 with TRBJ2-5, with 9 bases that match TRBD2. V lost 8 bases and J lost 3; bases outside the gene matches: 4. The CDR3 runs to 13 residues. Germline values: CDR1 LNHNV, CDR2 YYDKDF (reference sequence). The CDR3 DNA sequence: TGTGCCACCCGAGCGGGGGGTGAAGAGACCCAGTACTTC. Its protein is CATRAGGEETQYF.

The rearrangement uses TRBV29-1 and TRBJ2-1; D remains ambiguous. Germline V CDR1 and CDR2: SQVTM, ANQGSEA. V was shortened by 6 bases and J by 2 bases, with 8 bases between the two germline ends. The CDR3 extends over 12 amino acids. The CDR3 DNA sequence: TGCAGCGTGGACCTTACCTACAATGAGCAGTTCTTC. The encoded protein is CSVDLTYNEQFF.

The gene calls are TRBV20-1 and TRBJ2-5; tentative D call: TRBD1 (5 bases). Germline lookup yields CDR1 DFQATT and CDR2 SNEGSKA (reference sequence). The CDR3 runs to 15 residues. The ends were cut back, 3 bases at V and 2 bases at J, with 16 bases in the middle. CDR3 region: CSASVGWGRQETQYF. As DNA, the CDR3 is TGCAGTGCTAGTGTGGGGTGGGGCAGACAAGAGACCCAGTACTTC.

This chain uses TRBV20-1 with TRBJ1-1; D is unclear. Germline V gene data show CDR1 as DFQATT and CDR2 as SNEGSKA (reference sequence). The CDR3 consists of 12 residues. With 6 bases removed from V and 10 bases from J, the gap between germline ends came to 18 bases. This chain's CDR3 is CSAHRREFRAFF. The DNA of the CDR3 is TGCAGTGCCCACCGGCGGGAATTCAGAGCTTTCTTT.

The chain links TRBV6-1 to TRBJ2-7; 10 positions agree with TRBD2. This CDR3 is built from 16 residues. The V segment lost 4 bases and the J segment 0 bases; nucleotides outside the gene matches: 6. In germline, CDR1 is MNHNS, CDR2 SASEGT. CDR3 sequence (DNA): TGTGCCAGCAGTGCGGCTAGCGGGGGCCTCTCCTACGAGCAGTACTTC. It yields the protein CASSAASGGLSYEQYF.

The chain recombines TRBV27 with TRBJ1-4; D not certain. The CDR3 runs to 15 residues. V was clipped by 1 base and J by 8 bases, with 14 bases between them. Germline V gene data show CDR1 as MNHEY and CDR2 as SMNVEV (reference sequence). The CDR3 nucleotides read TGTGCCAGCAGTTTATGGGAGGGAGAAGAGGAAAAACTGTTTTTT. This sequence encodes CASSLWEGEEEKLFF.

The rearrangement links TRBV28 to TRBJ2-7; D is possibly TRBD1 (6 bases). With the DNA end fitting TRBJ2-4 better, the J assignment may be wrong. The CDR3 contains 13 residues. In germline, CDR1 is MDHEN, CDR2 SYDVKM. The CDR3 DNA is TGTGCCAGCTCAAACAGGGATATTCACATTCAGTACTTC. Amino acid sequence: CASSNRDIHIQYF.

This sequence joins TRBV12-3 or TRBV12-4 and TRBJ2-7, with D unclear. This CDR3 is built from 14 residues. V lost 1 base, J lost 4 bases, and 11 bases lay in between. The DNA for the CDR3 is TGTGCCAGCAGTTTAGAGACGGGCAATTACGAGCAGTACTTC. It codes for CASSLETGNYEQYF.

In this sample, this clonotype turned up a few times. V gene TRBV6-2 or TRBV6-3 combines with J gene TRBJ2-3; D ambiguous. From germline, CDR1 is MNHEY and CDR2 SVGEGT. The CDR3 extends over 14 amino acids. Between the trimmed V and J ends, which lost 8 bases and 2 bases, there was a span of 14 bases. The chain's CDR3 is CASSLSRPTDTQYF. The CDR3 DNA reads TGTGCCAGCTCTCTTTCGCGGCCCACAGATACGCAGTATTTT.